Many counts were recorded for the clone carrying this T cell receptor (beta chain). Every donor provided 7.5 to 10 milliliters of peripheral blood. The amount of total RNA extracted per sample was at least 5 micrograms. Primers used in a second PCR of roughly 7 to 11 cycles were a sample-barcoded 5' primer and a J-beta primer mix. TCRdb redid the calling of the 5' RACE reads with MiXCR, one entry per CDR3 protein. The table includes roughly 680,000 distinct CDR3 sequences, over 20% detected once. The data belong to a study of blood T cells in healthy people across ages. Study in general: The capture of about one barcoded beta molecule per two T cells was achieved by template switching.

Trimming stripped 0 bases from V and 0 bases from J, with 8 bases between. This CDR3 spans 15 amino acids. Germline CDR1 is SGHRS and CDR2 is YFSETQ. J is TRBJ2-3 and V is TRBV5-1; no definite D call. The TCR was taken from a man aged 70-80 years in good health. The sample consisted of blood. The CDR3 bases are TGCGCCAGCAGCTTGGACTCGGCTAGCACAGATACGCAGTATTTT. Its protein is CASSLDSASTDTQYF.